The sequence of this T cell receptor beta chain was determined in a study of T cells in Graves' hyperthyroidism and ophthalmopathy. Across the study: Before treatment of any kind, peripheral blood was taken at initial diagnosis.

The CDR3 regions of TCR beta were amplified from RNA transcripts. First-round RT-PCR with HTBI primers amplified the TCR CDR3 region. One entry per CDR3 protein, called by TCRdb with MiXCR from the multiplex PCR reads. The table lists roughly 280,000 distinct CDR3 sequences, about 15% of them singletons, with approximately 60% in the top ten. Looked up from germline, CDR1 is MNHEY and CDR2 is SMNVEV (reference sequence). The CDR3 totals 12 residues. Trimming took off 5 bases at V and 9 bases at J, with 14 bases between the two ends. This clonotype was recorded a few times. Each person with ophthalmopathy scored at least 3 on the Clinical Activity Score, reached NOSPECS grade 4 or higher, and had been ill under 3 months. Each diagnosis was grounded in clinical symptoms, serum thyroxine and TRAb, thyroid ultrasound, and orbital computed tomography. About 10 ml of fresh peripheral blood supplied the PBMCs.

This clonotype was obtained from a woman between 55 and 75 years old with Graves' ophthalmopathy. Sequencing was performed on blood. The V gene is TRBV27, the J gene TRBJ2-7; D call uncertain. The CDR3 here is CASSQPLGGQYF. DNA of the CDR3: TGTGCCAGCAGTCAACCCCTAGGTGGGCAGTACTTC.